A single sample is the source of the 27 T cell receptor beta chains below, sequenced in a study of human T cells and chemical hapten exposure (dated by TCRdb to the early 2020s). The library was generated by RACE. TCRdb lists the instrument as NextSeq 500. TCRdb took the public reads, trimmed them with fastp at Q25, ran MiXCR for clone calling and kept in-frame beta chains. Every distinct CDR3 protein forms one entry, paired with its most common genes and DNA. This sample gives 40,000 to 50,000 distinct CDR3 sequences in total; 3% to 4% of them show up just once. The ten largest account for roughly 24% of the sample. The time point label corresponds to: patch test 1, 2 weeks after DPC sensitization. In the paper's terms, the treatment or condition label means: therapeutic diphenylcyclopropenone sensitization with weekly scalp DPC. Total RNA was isolated from unfractionated whole blood collected in Tempus Blood RNA tubes.

The sample here was whole blood, taken in connection with sensitization to the hapten diphenylcyclopropenone (DPC). Receptors originate from a middle-aged man with alopecia areata. Some clones in this sample may be carry-over from other donors' samples.

This clonotype was recorded many times. This chain connects TRBV27 to TRBJ1-5; D may be TRBD1 (6 bases). The CDR3 is 14 residues long. Between the trimmed V and J ends, which lost 5 bases and 6 bases, there was a span of 14 bases. The germline gives CDR1 MNHEY, CDR2 SMNVEV (reference sequence). CDR3 bases: TGTGCCAGCAGTACTCGGACAGATGGTCAGCCCCAGCATTTT. This sequence encodes CASSTRTDGQPQHF.

The CDR3 bases are TGTGCCAGCACATTCGGGGGCAGCATGAACACTGAAGCTTTCTTT. This codes for CASTFGGSMNTEAFF. This sequence joins TRBV7-2 and TRBJ1-1, with a weak D call TRBD1 (6 bases). The germline V gene encodes CDR1 SGHTA and CDR2 FQGNSA. V lost 7 bases to trimming and J lost 0 bases, with 15 bases between them. CDR3 size: 15 residues.

This clonotype was seen repeatedly, ten times or more. This chain uses TRBV27 with TRBJ2-7; unclear D gene. Germline CDR1 reads MNHEY; CDR2 reads SMNVEV (reference sequence). CDR3 size: 14 residues. V was trimmed by 5 bases and J by 7 bases, leaving 18 bases between them. Here the CDR3 reads CASSPELNGEEQYF. In DNA form, the CDR3 reads TGTGCCAGCAGTCCGGAGTTGAACGGCGAAGAGCAGTACTTC.

This clonotype has at least ten counts. The chain joins TRBV28 to TRBJ1-1, with TRBD1 identical over 10 bases. Germline V gene sequence: CDR1 MDHEN, CDR2 SYDVKM. V was clipped by 5 bases and J by 3 bases; unmatched bases: 12. This CDR3 has 17 amino acids. The CDR3 coding sequence is TGTGCCAGCAGTCTGACAGGGGGCTCTGACTGGGACACTGAAGCTTTCTTT. This encodes CASSLTGGSDWDTEAFF.

This clonotype was found many times. The chain is built from TRBV5-1 and TRBJ2-1, with unresolved D. V was pared by 0 bases and J by 6 bases, with 10 bases between. The CDR3 totals 14 residues. Germline CDR1 is SGHRS and CDR2 is YFSETQ. The DNA of the CDR3 is TGCGCCAGCAGCTTGGACGCCTATACCAATGAGCAGTTCTTC. Translation gives CASSLDAYTNEQFF.

This clonotype has a count of ten or more. V is TRBV7-2 and J is TRBJ2-7; 9 nucleotides match TRBD2. Germline V gene data show CDR1 as SGHTA and CDR2 as FQGNSA. The CDR3 has 15 residues. Trimming cost V 0 bases and J 9 bases; bases outside gene matches: 9. CDR3 in amino acids: CASSLATASGTLQYF. In DNA, the CDR3 is TGTGCCAGCAGCTTAGCGACGGCTAGCGGGACCTTGCAGTACTTC.

In this sample, this clonotype turned up many times. The chain combines TRBV27 with TRBJ2-5; D gene ambiguous. The germline gives CDR1 MNHEY, CDR2 SMNVEV (reference sequence). The CDR3 length is 11 residues. V was clipped by 5 bases and J by 3 bases, with 4 bases between them. The CDR3 DNA reads TGTGCCAGCAGTAAAGAAGAGACCCAGTACTTC. This translates into CASSKEETQYF.

This clonotype has at least ten counts. The chain carries TRBV27 and TRBJ2-1, with D tentatively TRBD2 (7 bases). Germline CDR1 MNHEY, CDR2 SMNVEV (reference sequence). Trimming cost V 6 bases and J 4 bases, with 16 bases left between them. CDR3 length: 15 residues. The CDR3 region is CASRAGRGRYNEQFF. CDR3 in DNA: TGTGCCAGCAGGGCCGGGCGGGGGCGTTACAATGAGCAGTTCTTC.

Many counts were recorded for this clonotype. The chain links TRBV28 to TRBJ2-1; perhaps D is TRBD1 or TRBD2 (5 bases each). V lost 7 bases, J lost 0 bases, and 13 bases lay in between. There are 15 residues in the CDR3. Germline-derived CDR1 and CDR2 are MDHEN and SYDVKM. CDR3 residues: CASITPGSSYNEQFF. As DNA, the CDR3 is TGTGCCAGCATAACGCCAGGGAGCTCCTACAATGAGCAGTTCTTC.

The chain joins TRBV7-9 to TRBJ2-7; D unclear. Trimming stripped 5 bases from V and 7 bases from J, with 12 bases between. CDR1 and CDR2 from the germline V gene are SEHNR and FQNEAQ (reference sequence). The CDR3 extends over 12 amino acids. CDR3 bases: TGTGCCAGCAGCACGACCCGGGCGGAGCAGTACTTC. Encoded protein: CASSTTRAEQYF.

This clonotype was seen many times. The chain couples TRBV2 to TRBJ2-3; TRBD1 matches 9 bases. In germline, CDR1 is SNHLY, CDR2 FYNNEI. CDR3 size: 14 residues. The ends lost 6 bases at V and 0 bases at J; junction bases unmatched: 1. The CDR3 bases are TGTGCCAGCAGGGACAGGGGTAGCACAGATACGCAGTATTTT. Translating gives CASRDRGSTDTQYF. Using reference TRBV2 and TRBJ2-3 for the parts outside the CDR3, the full variable domain is EPEVTQTPSHQVTQMGQEVILRCVPISNHLYFYWYRQILGQKVEFLVSFYNNEISEKSEIFDDQFSVERPDGSNFTLKIRSTKLEDSAMYFCASRDRGSTDTQYFGPGTRLTVL.

This clonotype rates as medium-sized. The V gene is TRBV4-2, the J gene TRBJ2-7, with D possibly TRBD1 on 6 matching bases. This CDR3 region has 15 residues. Germline V gene data show CDR1 as LGHNA and CDR2 as YNFKEQ. Trimming took 0 bases from V and 9 from J, leaving 18 bases between them. The CDR3 coding sequence is TGTGCCAGCAGCCAAGAATCCCCCGGGACACGCGGGCAGTACTTC. Protein product: CASSQESPGTRGQYF.

This clonotype was recorded at least ten times. The rearrangement joins TRBV4-1 to TRBJ2-1, with 10 nucleotides matching TRBD2. V was clipped by 3 bases and J by 8 bases; unmatched bases: 7. This CDR3 has 15 amino acids. Germline CDR1 is MGHRA and CDR2 is YSYEKL. The CDR3 spells CASSQISGRFDEQFF. CDR3 nucleotides: TGCGCCAGCAGCCAGATTAGCGGGAGGTTCGATGAGCAGTTCTTC.

This clonotype was found many times. V and J are TRBV5-5 and TRBJ1-2; 8 nucleotides match TRBD1. V dropped 4 bases and J dropped 6; count of bases not matched to a gene: 11. The CDR3 is 15 amino acids. Looked up from germline, CDR1 is SGHKS and CDR2 is YYEKEE (reference sequence). In DNA, the CDR3 is TGTGCCAGCAGCGTGCAACAGGGGGTAGGACATGGCTACACCTTC. Translation gives CASSVQQGVGHGYTF.

The chain recombines TRBV3-1 with TRBJ2-7; 7 bases fit TRBD1. Germline V gives CDR1 LGHDT, CDR2 YNNKEL (reference sequence). This CDR3 has 13 residues. J was trimmed by 3 bases and V by 3 bases; bases with no gene match: 2. Here the CDR3 reads CASSQTGFYEQYF. The DNA for the CDR3 is TGTGCCAGCAGCCAGACAGGGTTCTACGAGCAGTACTTC.

This clonotype occurred many times. The rearrangement uses TRBV28 and TRBJ2-1; 8 nucleotides align to TRBD2. Germline CDR1 reads MDHEN; CDR2 reads SYDVKM. The CDR3 runs 14 residues. Trimming cost V 6 bases and J 2 bases; bases outside gene matches: 3. The CDR3 here is CASRGLAAYNEQFF. CDR3 DNA: TGTGCCAGCAGAGGACTAGCTGCCTACAATGAGCAGTTCTTC. The whole variable domain, filled in from reference TRBV28 and TRBJ2-1, reads DVKVTQSSRYLVKRTGEKVFLECVQDMDHENMFWYRQDPGLGLRLIYFSYDVKMKEKGDIPEGYSVSREKKERFSLILESASTNQTSMYLCASRGLAAYNEQFFGPGTRLTVL.

This clonotype was detected many times. The rearrangement joins TRBV7-9 to TRBJ2-2, with D uncertain. Trimming left V 0 bases short and J 5 bases short, with 4 bases between. Germline V gene data show CDR1 as SEHNR and CDR2 as FQNEAQ (reference sequence). The CDR3 runs 13 residues. CDR3 sequence reads: CASSLAGTGELFF. CDR3 sequence (DNA): TGTGCCAGCAGCTTAGCAGGGACCGGGGAGCTGTTTTTT.

In this sample, this clonotype turned up many times. As DNA, the CDR3 is TGTGCCAGCAGTTCAACTGGGGCCAACGTCCTGACTTTC. Its protein product is CASSSTGANVLTF. This chain links TRBV27 with TRBJ2-6; unclear D gene. V was trimmed by 4 bases and J by 2 bases, leaving 3 bases between them. This CDR3 comprises 13 residues. Germline loops: CDR1 MNHEY, CDR2 SMNVEV (reference sequence).

This clonotype was seen only a few times. This chain links TRBV25-1 with TRBJ2-1; D is ambiguous. The germline CDR1 and CDR2 sequences are MGHDK and SYGVNS. This CDR3 has 14 amino acids. Trimming left V 3 bases short and J 0 bases short, with 6 bases between. Here the CDR3 DNA reads TGTGCCAGCAGTGAGTATGTCTCCTACAATGAGCAGTTCTTC. Translated: CASSEYVSYNEQFF.

This clonotype came up many times. The chain couples TRBV7-9 to TRBJ2-7; 7 bases are shared with TRBD1. This CDR3 region has 14 residues. Trimming took 5 bases from V and 0 from J; bases not matched to a gene: 4. Germline V gene lookup returns CDR1 SEHNR and CDR2 FQNEAQ (reference sequence). CDR3 DNA: TGTGCCAGCAGCGGCAGGGGGAGCTCCTACGAGCAGTACTTC. It yields the protein CASSGRGSSYEQYF.

This clonotype came up many times. V and J are TRBV20-1 and TRBJ2-3; 8 nucleotides agree with TRBD2. Germline V gene sequence: CDR1 DFQATT, CDR2 SNEGSKA (reference sequence). This CDR3 has 15 residues. The V gene end was trimmed by 6 bases and the J gene end by 4 bases; junction bases not matched to a gene: 12. Here the CDR3 reads CSANLRIAGSDTQYF. The CDR3 region has the DNA TGCAGTGCCAACCTCCGGATAGCGGGATCAGATACGCAGTATTTT.

This clonotype was detected many times. The V call is TRBV6-5, the J call TRBJ2-7; D possibly corresponds to TRBD1 (6 bases). CDR3 length: 14 amino acids. Germline values: CDR1 MNHEY, CDR2 SVGAGI. Trimming took 6 bases from V and 4 from J, leaving 16 bases between them. CDR3 protein: CASRGTGSGYEQYF. The CDR3 coding sequence is TGTGCCAGCAGGGGAACAGGGTCTGGTTACGAGCAGTACTTC.

This clonotype was seen at least ten times. This chain links TRBV6-5 with TRBJ1-5; tentative D call: TRBD1 (6 bases). The CDR3 runs to 14 residues. CDR1 is MNHEY, CDR2 SVGAGI, per germline. The V end was cut by 6 bases, the J end by 2 bases, with 11 bases between. This CDR3 is CASRGGGGNQPQHF. As DNA, the CDR3 is TGTGCCAGCAGGGGAGGGGGTGGCAATCAGCCCCAGCATTTT.

This clonotype was observed at least ten times. The chain has TRBV7-2 and TRBJ1-1, with 9 nucleotides matching TRBD1. Germline V gene sequence: CDR1 SGHTA, CDR2 FQGNSA. V trimming: 3 bases; J trimming: 0 bases; junction bases outside the gene matches: 5. The CDR3 extends over 16 amino acids. The CDR3 loop is CASSFGTGLVNTEAFF. The CDR3 region has the DNA TGTGCCAGCAGCTTCGGGACAGGGCTGGTGAACACTGAAGCTTTCTTT. The whole variable domain, remainder taken from reference TRBV7-2 and TRBJ1-1, is GAGVSQSPSNKVTEKGKDVELRCDPISGHTALYWYRQSLGQGLEFLIYFQGNSAPDKSGLPSDRFSAERTGGSVSTLTIQRTQQEDSAVYLCASSFGTGLVNTEAFFGQGTRLTVV.

V and J are TRBV12-3 or TRBV12-4 and TRBJ1-1; perhaps TRBD1 as D (5 bases). V was cut by 6 bases and J by 2 bases, with 10 bases left in between. CDR3 length: 13 amino acids. CDR3 protein: CASRMTVNTEAFF. The CDR3 DNA follows: TGTGCCAGCAGAATGACAGTTAACACTGAAGCTTTCTTT.

This clonotype was seen ten or more times. The chain's CDR3 is CASSASFGQETQYF. The DNA of the CDR3 is TGTGCCAGCAGCGCCTCATTTGGGCAAGAGACCCAGTACTTC. The chain combines TRBV2 with TRBJ2-5; D uncertain. There are 14 residues in the CDR3. Germline CDR1 reads SNHLY; CDR2 reads FYNNEI. The ends were cut back, 6 bases at V and 2 bases at J, with 13 bases in the middle.

This clonotype came up many times. This sequence joins TRBV12-3 or TRBV12-4 and TRBJ2-7; 7 bases agree with TRBD1. The CDR3 covers 16 residues. Trimming removed 7 bases from V and 2 bases from J; junction bases left unmatched: 14. CDR3 amino acids: CASTPLGTGVTYEQYF. CDR3 bases: TGTGCCAGCACCCCCTTAGGAACAGGGGTCACCTACGAGCAGTACTTC.